Described below is a single TCR beta chain sequence and its context. The sample comes from a study of shared clonotypes between healthy human individuals. Sequencing was at deep level. Produced via immunoSEQ multiplex PCR; TCRdb's table is partial and in-frame only. The sample lists around 1.9 million clones; 90% to 95% were seen once. Naive CD8 cells lacked CD45RO and underwent positive selection for CCR7, leaving out terminally differentiated effector memory CD45RA+ cells. In germline, CDR1 is WNHNN, CDR2 SYGVQD (reference sequence). CDR3 length: 15 amino acids. With V trimmed by 4 bases and J by 2 bases, 5 bases remained unmatched.

The V call is TRBV10-1, the J call TRBJ1-2; TRBD1 agrees at 9 bases. The sequence was collected from a young man in good health. Some clones in this sample may be carry-over from other donors' samples. Sequenced input: naive CD8+ T cells from PBMCs. CDR3 region: CASSAPGTGNYGYTF. The CDR3 coding sequence is TGCGCCAGCAGTGCCCCCGGGACAGGGAACTATGGCTACACCTTC.